The rows below give T cell receptor beta chains drawn from one sample of a study of T cell responses to AZD1222 COVID-19 vaccine. TCRdb's copy holds only in-frame clones and misses some; the assay was immunoSEQ multiplex PCR. The sample lists some 84,000 clones; approximately 88% were seen once. The sequencing used peripheral blood, collected 28 days after the second AZD1222 dose. The receptors stem from an adult who received the AZD1222 COVID-19 vaccine. CDR3s include the opening cysteine and the closing phenylalanine or tryptophan. The D gene is left open where the match is weak. Clone size is not always given. Where it is, it says once, few, many or a class for expanded clones.

TRBD1	TRBV6-2/TRBV6-3	TRBJ1-5	.	TGTGCCAGCAGTAAGGACAGGGCTGGGTATAGCAATCAGCCCCAGCATTTT	CASSKDRAGYSNQPQHF
.	TRBV6-6	TRBJ2-7	.	TGTGCCAGCAGCGGCCCTTTAGGTTACGAGCAGTACTTC	CASSGPLGYEQYF
.	TRBV3-1/TRBV3-2	TRBJ1-6	.	TGTGCCAGCAGCCAGGGGGGTCGGGTGAGAGCACCCCTCCACTTT	CASSQGGRVRAPLHF
TRBD2	TRBV6-4	TRBJ2-5	.	TGTGCCAGTGAGACTAGCGGGGGGACCTACCAAGAGACCCAGTACTTC	CASETSGGTYQETQYF
.	TRBV30	TRBJ1-6	.	TGTGCCTGGAGTGGCGGGCTTGGTGCTTTACCCCTCCACTTT	CAWSGGLGALPLHF
TRBD1	TRBV3-1/TRBV3-2	TRBJ1-2	.	TGTGCCAGCAGCCGCGACAGGGGAAATGGCTACACCTTC	CASSRDRGNGYTF
TRBD1	TRBV12-3/TRBV12-4	TRBJ1-4	.	TGTGCCAGCAGGCAGGGGGCAGCTGAAAAACTGTTTTTT	CASRQGAAEKLFF
.	TRBV5-1	TRBJ1-2	.	TGCGCCAGCAGCACCACCAGCCCGGGGTCTAACTATGGCTACACCTTC	CASSTTSPGSNYGYTF
.	TRBV4-2	TRBJ1-2	few	TGTGCCAGCAGCCCGCCCAGCGACAGGAACTATGGCTACACCTTC	CASSPPSDRNYGYTF
.	TRBV6-1	TRBJ1-3	.	TGTGCCAGCAGTGAGGGTCAGCCTGGAAACACCATATATTTT	CASSEGQPGNTIYF
.	TRBV2	TRBJ2-5	.	TGTGCCAGCGACACGGTCGCTTTAAGTAGGACCCAGTACTTC	CASDTVALSRTQYF
TRBD2	TRBV11-2	TRBJ2-5	.	TGTGCCAGCAGCTTCACCGGGGGGGGCCTATCGGAGACCCAGTACTTC	CASSFTGGGLSETQYF
.	TRBV4-3	TRBJ2-7	.	TGCGCCAGCAGCCAGGGTCCGAGCCTGGGCACAAAAAACTACGAGCAGTACTTC	CASSQGPSLGTKNYEQYF
TRBD2	TRBV6-4	TRBJ2-3	.	TGTGCCAGCAGCGTAAGCGGGGGCCAGGTAGATACGCAGTATTTT	CASSVSGGQVDTQYF
.	TRBV29-1	TRBJ1-2	.	TGCAGCGTTGAAAGGGAATACTATGGCTACACCTTC	CSVEREYYGYTF
TRBD1	TRBV7-3	TRBJ1-2	.	TGTGCCAGCAGCCCGTACCCCATCCGGGACAGGGATGCCTACACCTTC	CASSPYPIRDRDAYTF
.	TRBV7-9	TRBJ2-5	once	TGTGCCAGCAGCCCCCAAGAGACCCAGTACTTC	CASSPQETQYF
TRBD1	TRBV6-5	TRBJ1-1	.	TGTGCCAGCAGTCGACAGGGCCTTAACACTGAAGCTTTCTTT	CASSRQGLNTEAFF
TRBD1	TRBV9	TRBJ2-1	once	TGTGCCAGCAGCGGACAGGGGCACAATGAGCAGTTCTTC	CASSGQGHNEQFF
TRBD2	TRBV11-3	TRBJ2-2	.	TGTGCCAGCAGCCCGACTAGCGAGGGCACCGGGGAGCTGTTTTTT	CASSPTSEGTGELFF
.	TRBV11-2	TRBJ2-1	.	TGTGCCAGCAGCGGTGCACAATACAATGAGCAGTTCTTC	CASSGAQYNEQFF
.	TRBV6-6	TRBJ1-2	.	TGTGCCAGCAGTTACTCGGATGGGGGTCAGGGCTACACCTTC	CASSYSDGGQGYTF
TRBD1	TRBV19	TRBJ2-7	.	TGTGCCAGTAGTAACACAGGGGGCTCCTACGAGCAGTACTTC	CASSNTGGSYEQYF
.	TRBV5-1	TRBJ1-4	.	TGCGCCAGCAGCAGGGTGACTAATGAAAAACTGTTTTTT	CASSRVTNEKLFF
.	TRBV6-2/TRBV6-3	TRBJ2-4	few	TGTGCCAGCAGTTACTCCGGGGAAAACATTCAGTACTTC	CASSYSGENIQYF
.	TRBV28	TRBJ1-4	.	TGTGCCAGCTCCCCCGGGAGTGCAACTAATGAAAAACTGTTTTTT	CASSPGSATNEKLFF
.	TRBV27	TRBJ2-7	.	TGTGCCAGCACCTTGAGAGGACCCTCCTCGGGTGAGCAGTACTTC	CASTLRGPSSGEQYF
TRBD1	TRBV4-1	TRBJ1-2	.	TGCGCCAGCAGCCAAGAAAGAGACAGGGCACAGAACTATGGCTACACCTTC	CASSQERDRAQNYGYTF
.	TRBV7-6	TRBJ2-6	.	TGTGCCAGCAGCCGGGACTCTGGGGCCAACGTCCTGACTTTC	CASSRDSGANVLTF
.	TRBV7-8	TRBJ2-7	.	TGTGCCAGCAGCGCTCAGGGTTCCGGCTACGAGCAGTACTTC	CASSAQGSGYEQYF
.	TRBV15	TRBJ2-5	.	TGTGCCACCAGCAGAGTTCAGGGAGAGACCCAGTACTTC	CATSRVQGETQYF
.	TRBV7-9	TRBJ2-3	.	TGTGCCAGCAGCTTAGGGTTGCGGCCAGATACGCAGTATTTT	CASSLGLRPDTQYF
TRBD1	TRBV28	TRBJ1-2	.	TGTGCCAGCAGTTCCTACAGGGGCCCGACTCGTGGCTACACCTTC	CASSSYRGPTRGYTF
TRBD1	TRBV4-1	TRBJ2-1	.	TGCGCCAGCAGCCCCCGGACAGGGGGCGAACCCTACAATGAGCAGTTCTTC	CASSPRTGGEPYNEQFF
TRBD2	TRBV3-1/TRBV3-2	TRBJ2-3	.	TGTGCCAGCAGCCAAGGAGCCGACAGCGGGGTTGGCACAGATACGCAGTATTTT	CASSQGADSGVGTDTQYF
.	TRBV25-1	TRBJ1-1	.	TGTGCCAGCAGTGAATGGAACGGGAACACTGAAGCTTTCTTT	CASSEWNGNTEAFF
.	TRBV7-9	TRBJ1-4	.	TGTGCCAGCGGGAGCCCCGATAATGAAAAACTGTTTTTT	CASGSPDNEKLFF
.	TRBV5-4	TRBJ2-3	.	TGTGCCAGCAGCTTGGGCGGGGGCCTGGGAGATACGCAGTATTTT	CASSLGGGLGDTQYF
.	TRBV7-9	TRBJ2-5	few	TGTGCCAGCAGCTCAGACACCGAAGAGACCCAGTACTTC	CASSSDTEETQYF
TRBD1	TRBV5-4	TRBJ1-6	.	TGTGCCAGCAGCTTGGCCGGGGGACAGGGGAGATCACCCCTCCACTTT	CASSLAGGQGRSPLHF
TRBD1	TRBV2	TRBJ1-6	.	TGTGCCAACTCCGGGACAGGGAATTCACCCCTCCACTTT	CANSGTGNSPLHF
TRBD1	TRBV4-3	TRBJ1-1	.	TGCGCCAGCAGCCAGGGCAGGGGGACTGAAGCTTTCTTT	CASSQGRGTEAFF
TRBD1	TRBV7-3	TRBJ1-1	.	TGTGCCAGCAGCTCTACCACAGGGGCGGGTACTGAAGCTTTCTTT	CASSSTTGAGTEAFF
TRBD1	TRBV11-3	TRBJ1-3	few	TGTGCCAGCCGAAAAAAGGGACAGGGCGGCCACACCATATATTTT	CASRKKGQGGHTIYF